The clone carrying this T cell receptor beta chain has just a few counts. Its antigen is still unknown. One end of the junction varies from germline; a read error may be responsible. The data were obtained in a study of T cells in Graves' hyperthyroidism and ophthalmopathy. Regarding the study as a whole: From stable hyperthyroidism, ophthalmopathy was set apart by a 13 V-J model.

Exclusion of patients followed from uncontrolled infection, other autoimmune disease, pregnancy or lactation. Together with thyroid ultrasound, orbital computed tomography, serum thyroxine and TRAb, clinical symptoms were used for diagnoses. This CDR3 contains 14 residues. Germline V gene lookup returns CDR1 MNHEY and CDR2 SMNVEV (reference sequence). RNA transcripts gave rise to amplified TCR beta CDR3 regions. An initial round of RT-PCR targeting the TCR CDR3 relied on the HTBI primer set. TCRdb independently ran MiXCR on the multiplex PCR reads; one entry per CDR3 protein. The sample includes over 650,000 distinct CDR3 sequences, nearly 45% of them seen just once.

The chain has TRBV27 and TRBJ1-5, with D unresolved. The receptor was derived from an adult man with Graves' disease, either hyperthyroidism or ophthalmopathy (not recorded which). Sequenced: peripheral blood or thyroid tissue (not recorded which). As DNA, the CDR3 is TGTGCCAGCAGTTTATCGGCTAGCCATCAGCCCCAGCATTTT. Amino acids: CASSLSASHQPQHF.